This TCR beta chain was found in a study of PD-1 blockade in classical Hodgkin lymphoma. General observations from the study: Individuals initiating nivolumab under 1 year after ASCT were excluded. Significantly greater TCR diversity emerged by C4D1 in CD4+ cells but not CD8+ cells. Baseline diversity was lower in partial responders and progressors than complete responders. As was reported, newly diagnosed patients showed lower baseline TCR diversity than healthy donors did.

The V gene's germline CDR1 is DFQATT and CDR2 SNEGSKA (reference sequence). The ends were cut back, 2 bases at V and 6 bases at J, with 8 bases in the middle. This CDR3 is built from 11 residues. Every patient experienced relapse after autologous stem cell transplantation, and brentuximab vedotin exposure varied. This clone was recorded a few times. Its specificity is not known. Using immunoSEQ multiplex PCR, the repertoire was profiled, and TCRdb retains in-frame clones only, with some absent. The table lists under 60,000 clones, about two thirds of them singletons. This clonotype originated in a human donor with classical Hodgkin lymphoma. This sample comprised peripheral blood mononuclear cells (PBMCs), obtained before the second cycle of nivolumab. The chain employs TRBV20-1 and TRBJ2-7; the D is unclear. The DNA of the CDR3 is TGCAGTGCTAGACAACAGACCGAGCAGTACTTC. Its protein is CSARQQTEQYF.